The 19 T cell receptor beta chains below all came from one sample that was sequenced in a study of OX40 agonist ivuxolimab in advanced cancers. Assay used: immunoSEQ multiplex PCR; TCRdb lists only in-frame clones, some missing. The table records approximately 73,000 clones, more than 80% of them present only once. Source: CD4+ or CD8+ T cells sorted from blood, taken in a trial of the OX40 agonist ivuxolimab. All receptors derive from an adult with an advanced solid tumor such as melanoma, head and neck, liver or kidney cancer.

The chain combines TRBV4-3 with TRBJ2-1; no clear D gene. The CDR3 extends over 14 amino acids. V was trimmed by 0 bases and J by 9 bases, leaving 12 bases between them. Looked up from germline, CDR1 is LGHNA and CDR2 is YSLEER. CDR3 in DNA: TGCGCCAGCAGCCAAGAGCCGGGCGGCCGTGAGCAGTTCTTC. It encodes CASSQEPGGREQFF.

The chain links TRBV10-1 to TRBJ2-6; unclear D gene. Germline V lookup: CDR1 WNHNN, CDR2 SYGVQD (reference sequence). The CDR3 sequence is 18 residues long. V was trimmed by 0 bases and J by 1 base, leaving 13 bases between them. The chain's CDR3 is CASSESYGRLSGANVLTF. As DNA, the CDR3 is TGCGCCAGCAGTGAGTCATACGGCAGACTTTCTGGGGCCAACGTCCTGACTTTC.

The V call is TRBV7-9, the J call TRBJ1-2; no clear D gene. CDR3 length: 14 residues. The V gene's germline CDR1 is SEHNR and CDR2 FQNEAQ (reference sequence). V was clipped by 2 bases and J by 1 base, with 8 bases between them. The CDR3 loop reads CASSLREGNYGYTF. The CDR3, as DNA: TGTGCCAGCAGCTTAAGAGAGGGTAACTATGGCTACACCTTC.

The J gene is TRBJ2-7, the V gene TRBV5-4; D uncertain. Germline V gene data show CDR1 as SGHNT and CDR2 as YYREEE (reference sequence). Trimming removed 0 bases from V and 2 bases from J, with 12 bases in between. CDR3 length: 15 residues. The CDR3, as DNA: TGTGCCAGCAGCTTGGGGCAAGTTACGACCTACGAGCAGTACTTC. This sequence encodes CASSLGQVTTYEQYF.

V usage is TRBV9 and J usage is TRBJ2-1; D is perhaps TRBD2 (7 bases). V dropped 6 bases and J dropped 8 bases, with 12 bases sitting between them. The CDR3 loop spans 12 amino acids. Germline-derived CDR1 and CDR2 are SGDLS and YYNGEE. The CDR3 loop is CASTRGGDEQFF. CDR3 DNA sequence: TGTGCCAGCACAAGGGGGGGAGATGAGCAGTTCTTC.

The rearrangement uses TRBV2 and TRBJ2-7; 8 nucleotides line up with TRBD1. This CDR3 spans 15 amino acids. Germline CDR1 and CDR2: SNHLY and FYNNEI. J lost 5 bases, V lost 2 bases, and 8 bases had no gene match. The CDR3 DNA reads as TGTGCCAGCAGTGAAATGGCAGGGGGCATGGACGAGCAGTACTTC. Its translation: CASSEMAGGMDEQYF.

This chain connects TRBV6-1 to TRBJ2-5; D gene ambiguous. This CDR3 has 11 amino acids. V was clipped by 5 bases and J by 5 bases, with 6 bases between them. CDR1 MNHNS and CDR2 SASEGT come from the germline V gene. CDR3 coding DNA: TGTGCCAGCAGTTACACGGAGACCCAGTACTTC. Translating it yields CASSYTETQYF.

In its sample, this clone was seen once. The rearrangement uses TRBV19 and TRBJ2-5; 11 nucleotides match TRBD1. This CDR3 has 16 residues. Germline trimming cut 4 bases from V and 1 base from J; bases unmatched to any gene: 5. Germline V lookup: CDR1 LNHDA, CDR2 SQIVND (reference sequence). As DNA, the CDR3 is TGTGCCAGTAGTAGCCGGGACAGGGGGTTCCAAGAGACCCAGTACTTC. As protein: CASSSRDRGFQETQYF.

The CDR3 DNA reads TGCGCCAGCAGAGACAGGAACACTGAAGCTTTCTTT. Its translation: CASRDRNTEAFF. The chain employs TRBV5-1 and TRBJ1-1; weak D call: TRBD1 (5 bases). The CDR3 loop spans 12 amino acids. With 5 bases removed from V and 1 base from J, the gap between germline ends came to 6 bases. Germline CDR1 SGHRS, CDR2 YFSETQ.

The chain is built from TRBV5-4 and TRBJ1-1; 7 bases are a match to TRBD1. The CDR3 is 15 residues long. Germline CDR1 is SGHNT and CDR2 is YYREEE (reference sequence). After removal of 3 bases from V and 3 bases from J, the junction contained 8 bases not matched to a gene. The CDR3 reads CASSYPTGEDTEAFF. The CDR3 DNA reads TGTGCCAGCAGCTACCCTACAGGGGAGGACACTGAAGCTTTCTTT.

Turning to this clone: An end of the junction does not agree with germline; a read error may underlie this. This rearrangement joins TRBV5-5 to TRBJ1-3; D might be TRBD1 (5 bases). Looked up from germline, CDR1 is SGHKS and CDR2 is YYEKEE (reference sequence). This CDR3 contains 13 residues. The CDR3: CASTLGGGNTIYF. The CDR3, as DNA: TGTGCCAGCACCTTGGGGGGTGGAAACACCATATATTTT.

The V gene is TRBV5-6, the J gene TRBJ1-2, with no clear D. In germline, CDR1 is SGHDT, CDR2 YYEEEE. The CDR3 length is 12 residues. Trimming shortened V by 4 bases and J by 4 bases, and 8 bases separated the two germline ends. CDR3 protein: CASSRIGYGYTF. The CDR3 coding sequence is TGTGCCAGCAGCCGGATTGGCTATGGCTACACCTTC. Full variable domain (outside the CDR3, taken from reference TRBV5-6 and TRBJ1-2): DAGVTQSPTHLIKTRGQQVTLRCSPKSGHDTVSWYQQALGQGPQFIFQYYEEEERQRGNFPDRFSGHQFPNYSSELNVNALLLGDSALYLCASSRIGYGYTFGSGTRLTVV.

J is TRBJ2-6 and V is TRBV29-1, with no clear D. Deletions cut 5 bases from V and 3 bases from J, with 8 bases between. The CDR3 runs 13 residues. Germline-derived CDR1 and CDR2 are SQVTM and ANQGSEA. The DNA of the CDR3 is TGCAGCGTTCCGTTATTTGGGGCCAACGTCCTGACTTTC. Translating gives CSVPLFGANVLTF.

The chain uses TRBV20-1 and TRBJ2-7; D is uncertain. Per germline, CDR1 DFQATT and CDR2 SNEGSKA (reference sequence). The V end lost 2 bases, the J end lost 7 bases, and 6 bases lay between the germline ends. CDR3 length: 10 amino acids. CDR3 region: CSARTREQYF. Written as DNA, the CDR3 is TGCAGTGCTAGAACAAGGGAGCAGTACTTC.

The chain recombines TRBV14 with TRBJ2-3, with 11 bases identical to TRBD2. The CDR3 extends over 15 amino acids. Germline V lookup: CDR1 SGHDN, CDR2 FVKESK. V shed 6 bases and J 4 bases; nucleotides not matched to a gene: 6. The DNA of the CDR3 is TGTGCCAGCAGATTAGCGGGGGGGCCAGCAGATACGCAGTATTTT. Its protein product is CASRLAGGPADTQYF.

The chain recombines TRBV6-1 with TRBJ2-4, with D unclear. Trimming stripped 8 bases from V and 0 bases from J, with 5 bases between. Germline-derived CDR1 and CDR2 are MNHNS and SASEGT. The CDR3 is 12 residues long. The CDR3 reads CASELAKNIQYF. The CDR3 DNA follows: TGTGCCAGCGAGTTAGCCAAAAACATTCAGTACTTC.

In regard to this clone: Other DNA sequences in the sample encode the same CDR3. J is TRBJ2-2 and V is TRBV2; 9 nucleotides agree with TRBD2. CDR1 and CDR2 (germline): SNHLY, FYNNEI. This CDR3 spans 16 amino acids. J was trimmed by 1 base and V by 6 bases; bases with no gene match: 6. The CDR3 DNA is TGTGCCAGCAGGGCGGCGGGGGGGCAGAACACCGGGGAGCTGTTTTTT. It codes for CASRAAGGQNTGELFF.

The chain links TRBV4-1 to TRBJ2-6, with D tentatively TRBD2 (6 bases). CDR3 length equals 18 residues. Trimming pared 4 bases from V and 2 bases from J, leaving 18 bases between. From germline, CDR1 is MGHRA and CDR2 YSYEKL. The CDR3 DNA reads as TGCGCCAGCAGCCCCGTCTCTCGCCCGGGGGCTGGGGCCAACGTCCTGACTTTC. Amino acid sequence: CASSPVSRPGAGANVLTF.

This chain joins TRBV20-1 and TRBJ2-5; D remains unclear. CDR3 length: 10 residues. CDR1 DFQATT and CDR2 SNEGSKA come from the germline V gene (reference sequence). Trimming stripped 1 base from V and 4 bases from J, with 1 base between. This chain's CDR3 is CSARGETQYF. The CDR3 nucleotides are TGCAGTGCTAGAGGAGAGACCCAGTACTTC.